A selection of T cell receptor beta chains follows, all from one sample in a study of cytotoxic CD8 clonotypes in ibrutinib-treated CLL. The repertoire was sequenced with immunoSEQ multiplex PCR; TCRdb's copy has only in-frame clones and lacks some. Altogether 150,000 to 200,000 clones are present, about 88% being singletons, with the ten largest covering around 2.7%. Sequences were derived from PBMCs, sampled at disease progression, from a patient treated with ibrutinib. These receptors originate from a human donor with chronic lymphocytic leukemia. Each CDR3 is given with its conserved first and last residue.

CDR3 protein	V gene	J gene
CASSRPGQGASNQPQHF	TRBV10-2	TRBJ1-5
CASSQDGAYGYTF	TRBV4-3	TRBJ1-2
CASRPSGARTQYF	TRBV27	TRBJ2-3
CSVELGGRSGRQETQYF	TRBV29-1	TRBJ2-5
CASRSTSGRDNEQFF	TRBV7-9	TRBJ2-1
CASRIPSGRHTDTQYF	TRBV2	TRBJ2-3
CASSSTTGGSYEQYF	TRBV6-5	TRBJ2-7
CASSPGTRTYNEQFF	TRBV5-4	TRBJ2-1
CATSRGVRGYTF	TRBV28	TRBJ1-2
CASNGGRRETEAFF	TRBV5-5	TRBJ1-1
CASSLRVVDTQYF	TRBV7-9	TRBJ2-3
CASSLAGGRETQYF	TRBV11-3	TRBJ2-5
CASSEDPYSSYEQYF	TRBV7-9	TRBJ2-7
CASNPGGSNTGELFF	TRBV6-5	TRBJ2-2
CASSLMRLYNNEQFF	TRBV7-8	TRBJ2-1
CASSRYGTSGSLYEQYF	TRBV7-9	TRBJ2-7